Listed below are T cell receptor beta chains from one sample, sequenced in a study of shared clonotypes between healthy human individuals. Repertoires were generated with immunoSEQ multiplex PCR, while TCRdb's copy carries only in-frame clones and drops some. Here the sample spans around 550,000 clones, roughly 95% being singletons. The sample consisted of naive CD8+ T cells sorted from blood. The source of these receptors is a woman in her twenties or thirties in good health. Each CDR3 is given with its conserved first and last residue. D genes are given only for firm matches. Size values are once, few and many counts, or a class for expanded clones, and some rows have none.

d_call | j_call | clone_size | v_call | cdr3_aa | cdr3_nt
NA | TRBJ1-5 | NA | TRBV27 | CASATDYSNQPQHF | TGTGCCAGCGCCACGGACTATAGCAATCAGCCCCAGCATTTT
NA | TRBJ1-1 | NA | TRBV4-1 | CASSQAEQGLGTEAFF | TGCGCCAGCAGCCAAGCTGAACAGGGCCTGGGGACTGAAGCTTTCTTT
TRBD2 | TRBJ2-1 | NA | TRBV28 | CASSPWLADSYNEQFF | TGTGCCAGCAGTCCCTGGCTAGCGGACTCCTACAATGAGCAGTTCTTC
NA | TRBJ2-1 | NA | TRBV28 | CASRPARAWDEQFF | TGTGCCAGCAGGCCGGCCAGAGCTTGGGATGAGCAGTTCTTC
NA | TRBJ2-7 | NA | TRBV6-1 | CASSEEGTHGYEQYF | TGTGCCAGCAGTGAAGAAGGGACGCATGGCTACGAGCAGTACTTC
NA | TRBJ2-1 | NA | TRBV7-3 | CASSLTYGGEQFF | TGTGCCAGCAGCTTAACGTACGGGGGCGAGCAGTTCTTC
NA | TRBJ1-1 | NA | TRBV28 | CASSIGDRNTEAFF | TGTGCCAGCAGTATAGGGGATAGGAACACTGAAGCTTTCTTT
NA | TRBJ2-1 | NA | TRBV12-5 | CASGSGLFNEQFF | TGTGCTAGTGGTTCAGGACTATTCAATGAGCAGTTCTTC
NA | TRBJ2-3 | NA | TRBV25-1 | CASSDFRQSTDTQYF | TGTGCCAGCAGTGACTTTCGGCAGTCCACAGATACGCAGTATTTT
TRBD2 | TRBJ2-7 | NA | TRBV4-1 | CASSQESAGGRYEQYF | TGCGCCAGCAGCCAAGAGTCAGCGGGAGGGAGATACGAGCAGTACTTC
TRBD2 | TRBJ2-1 | NA | TRBV30 | CAWKTLAGAHNEQFF | TGTGCCTGGAAGACCCTAGCGGGAGCCCACAATGAGCAGTTCTTC
NA | TRBJ1-1 | NA | TRBV5-6 | CASSLSFRASITEAFF | TGTGCCAGCAGCTTGTCTTTCCGGGCATCGATCACTGAAGCTTTCTTT
TRBD2 | TRBJ2-1 | NA | TRBV27 | CASSSRTSGSYNEQFF | TGTGCCAGCAGTTCCAGGACTAGCGGGAGTTACAATGAGCAGTTCTTC
TRBD1 | TRBJ1-2 | NA | TRBV19 | CASYLGQGNYGYTF | TGTGCCAGTTATCTGGGACAGGGAAACTATGGCTACACCTTC
TRBD1 | TRBJ2-1 | NA | TRBV7-9 | CASSLEERGARGNEQFF | TGTGCCAGCAGCTTAGAGGAAAGGGGCGCCAGGGGGAATGAGCAGTTCTTC
TRBD2 | TRBJ2-1 | NA | TRBV29-1 | CSVEGLAGGPYNEQFF | TGCAGCGTTGAGGGACTAGCGGGAGGACCCTACAATGAGCAGTTCTTC
NA | TRBJ2-1 | NA | TRBV10-1 | CATPGGINSHEQFF | TGCGCCACCCCAGGGGGGATAAACAGCCATGAGCAGTTCTTC
TRBD2 | TRBJ2-7 | NA | TRBV13 | CASSQRSSGTYEQYF | TGTGCCAGCAGCCAAAGGTCTAGCGGGACTTACGAGCAGTACTTC
TRBD1 | TRBJ2-7 | NA | TRBV7-8 | CASSENRGLYEQYF | TGTGCCAGCAGCGAAAACAGGGGCTTATACGAGCAGTACTTC
TRBD1 | TRBJ2-5 | NA | TRBV4-1 | CASSKPGTGVGQYF | TGCGCCAGCAGCAAGCCCGGGACAGGGGTTGGCCAGTACTTC
TRBD2 | TRBJ2-7 | NA | TRBV29-1 | CSVEFAGGYEQYF | TGCAGCGTTGAATTTGCCGGGGGGTACGAGCAGTACTTC
TRBD2 | TRBJ2-7 | NA | TRBV4-1 | CASSLTSDYEQYF | TGCGCCAGCAGCCTGACTAGCGACTACGAGCAGTACTTC
NA | TRBJ2-1 | NA | TRBV20-1 | CSAILGIEQFF | TGCAGTGCTATACTAGGAATTGAGCAGTTCTTC
TRBD1 | TRBJ2-1 | NA | TRBV29-1 | CSVVGTGTSYNEQFF | TGCAGCGTTGTTGGGACAGGGACCTCCTACAATGAGCAGTTCTTC
TRBD2 | TRBJ2-7 | NA | TRBV28 | CASSLWGEGLKHEQYF | TGTGCCAGCAGTTTATGGGGGGAGGGCCTCAAGCACGAGCAGTACTTC
NA | TRBJ1-2 | NA | TRBV5-4 | CASSFDRSNDGYTF | TGTGCCAGCAGTTTCGACAGGAGTAACGATGGCTACACCTTC
NA | TRBJ1-2 | NA | TRBV29-1 | CSVEDPGAGANYGYTF | TGCAGCGTTGAAGATCCCGGGGCGGGGGCGAACTATGGCTACACCTTC
TRBD1 | TRBJ2-7 | NA | TRBV4-1 | CASSQDDREWPKYEQYF | TGCGCCAGCAGCCAAGATGACAGGGAGTGGCCGAAGTACGAGCAGTACTTC
NA | TRBJ2-7 | NA | TRBV5-4 | CASSLRDSYEQYF | TGTGCCAGCAGCCTACGAGACTCCTACGAGCAGTACTTC
NA | TRBJ2-3 | NA | TRBV29-1 | CSGAEPNTDTQYF | TGCAGCGGGGCCGAGCCAAACACAGATACGCAGTATTTT
TRBD1 | TRBJ1-5 | once | TRBV6-6 | CASRDRTGRDQPQHF | TGTGCCAGCAGAGACCGGACAGGGAGGGATCAGCCCCAGCATTTT
NA | TRBJ1-1 | NA | TRBV10-3 | CAIGASDTEAFF | TGTGCCATCGGGGCAAGCGACACTGAAGCTTTCTTT
NA | TRBJ2-3 | NA | TRBV5-4 | CASSLGVDDTQYF | TGTGCCAGCAGCTTGGGGGTAGACGATACGCAGTATTTT
TRBD1 | TRBJ1-2 | once | TRBV28 | CASSSGTAANYGYTF | TGTGCCAGCAGTTCCGGGACAGCCGCTAACTATGGCTACACCTTC
NA | TRBJ1-1 | NA | TRBV10-3 | CAIRDWGDPTAFF | TGTGCCATCAGAGATTGGGGCGACCCTACGGCTTTCTTT
TRBD1 | TRBJ1-2 | NA | TRBV6-6 | CASSYPGQGAYGYTF | TGTGCCAGCAGTTACCCAGGACAGGGGGCCTATGGCTACACCTTC